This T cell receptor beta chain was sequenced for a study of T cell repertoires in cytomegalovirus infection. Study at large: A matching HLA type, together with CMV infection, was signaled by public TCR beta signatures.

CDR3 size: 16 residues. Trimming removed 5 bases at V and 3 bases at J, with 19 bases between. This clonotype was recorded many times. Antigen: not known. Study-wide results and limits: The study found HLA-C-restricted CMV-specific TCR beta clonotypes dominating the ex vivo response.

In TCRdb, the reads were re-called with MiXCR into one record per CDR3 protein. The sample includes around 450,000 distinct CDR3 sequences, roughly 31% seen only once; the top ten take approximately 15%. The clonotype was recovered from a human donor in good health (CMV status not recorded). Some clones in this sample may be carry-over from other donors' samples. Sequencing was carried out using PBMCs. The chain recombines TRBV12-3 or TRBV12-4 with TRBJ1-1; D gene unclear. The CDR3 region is CASSPDPPTAYTEAFF. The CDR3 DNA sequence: TGTGCCAGCAGTCCCGACCCCCCCACGGCCTACACTGAAGCTTTCTTT.